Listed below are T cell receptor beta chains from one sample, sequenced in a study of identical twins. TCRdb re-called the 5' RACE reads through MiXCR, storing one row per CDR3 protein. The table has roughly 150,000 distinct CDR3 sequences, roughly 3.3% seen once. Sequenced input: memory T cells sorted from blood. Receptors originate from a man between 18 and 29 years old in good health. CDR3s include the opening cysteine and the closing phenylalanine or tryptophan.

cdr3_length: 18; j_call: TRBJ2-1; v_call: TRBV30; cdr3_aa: CAWSVGALGGRVVNEQFF
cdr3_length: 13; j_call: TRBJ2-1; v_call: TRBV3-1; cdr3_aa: CASSQDLDNEQFF
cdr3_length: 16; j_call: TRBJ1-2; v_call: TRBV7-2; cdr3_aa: CASSLVGTGGTYGYTF
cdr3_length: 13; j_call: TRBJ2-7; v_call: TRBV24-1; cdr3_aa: CATGGGPTYEQYF
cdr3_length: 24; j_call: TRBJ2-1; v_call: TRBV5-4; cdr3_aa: CASSLMGGWPSLELAVFSYNEQFF
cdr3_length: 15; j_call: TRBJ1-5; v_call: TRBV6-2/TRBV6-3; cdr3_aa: CASSGISYSNQPQHF
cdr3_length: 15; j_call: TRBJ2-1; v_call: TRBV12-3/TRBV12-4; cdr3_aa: CASSPAGGSASEQFF
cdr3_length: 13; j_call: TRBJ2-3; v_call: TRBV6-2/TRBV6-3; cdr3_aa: CASSEREADTQYF
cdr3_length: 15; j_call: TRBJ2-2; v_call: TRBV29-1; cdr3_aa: CTRAGLASDTGELFF
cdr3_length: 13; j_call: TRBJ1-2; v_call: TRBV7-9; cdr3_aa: CASSQLVDYGYTF
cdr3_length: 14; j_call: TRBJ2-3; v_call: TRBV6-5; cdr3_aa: CASSYIVSTDTQYF
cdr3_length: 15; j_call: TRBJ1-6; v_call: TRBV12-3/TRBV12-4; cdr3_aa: CASRSTGTYNSPLHF
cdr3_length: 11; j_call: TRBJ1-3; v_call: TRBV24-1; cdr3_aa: CATCSGNTIYF
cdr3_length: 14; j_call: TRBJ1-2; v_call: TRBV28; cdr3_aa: CASSGDRGVYGYTF
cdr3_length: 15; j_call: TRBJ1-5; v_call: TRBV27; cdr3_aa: CASSLLPAPNQPQHF
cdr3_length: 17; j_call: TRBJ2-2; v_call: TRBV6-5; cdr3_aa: CASSYWGGKTNTGELFF
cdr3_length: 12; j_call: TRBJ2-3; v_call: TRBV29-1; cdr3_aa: CSVEEGVDTQYF
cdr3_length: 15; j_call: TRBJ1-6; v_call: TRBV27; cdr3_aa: CASKGGGSYNSPLHF
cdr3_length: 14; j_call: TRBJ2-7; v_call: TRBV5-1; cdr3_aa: CASSFRDRDHEQYF
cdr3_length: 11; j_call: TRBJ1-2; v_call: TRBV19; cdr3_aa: CASSIVGGYTF
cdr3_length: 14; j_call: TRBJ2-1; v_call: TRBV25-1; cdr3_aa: CASSEWKGPNEQFF
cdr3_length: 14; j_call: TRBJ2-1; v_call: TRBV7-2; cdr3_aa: CASSRVGPYNEQFF
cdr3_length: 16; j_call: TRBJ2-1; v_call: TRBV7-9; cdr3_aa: CASSPGLASSYNEQFF
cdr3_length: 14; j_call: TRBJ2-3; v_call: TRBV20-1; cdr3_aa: CSAQAGGSTDTQYF
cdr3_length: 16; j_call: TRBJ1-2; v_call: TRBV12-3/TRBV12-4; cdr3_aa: CASSLITGNRGYGYTF
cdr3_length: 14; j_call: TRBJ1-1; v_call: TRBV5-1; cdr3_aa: CASSLVPGGTEAFF
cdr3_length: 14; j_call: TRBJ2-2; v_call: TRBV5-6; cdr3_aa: CASSPRAFTGELFF
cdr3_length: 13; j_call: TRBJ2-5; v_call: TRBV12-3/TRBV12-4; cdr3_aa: CASILTGRETQYF
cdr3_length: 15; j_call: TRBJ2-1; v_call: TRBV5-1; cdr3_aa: CASSLGGGVHNEQFF
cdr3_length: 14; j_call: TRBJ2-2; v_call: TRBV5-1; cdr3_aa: CASEPGGHAGELFF
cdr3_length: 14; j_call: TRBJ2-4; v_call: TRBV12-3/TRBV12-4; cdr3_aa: CASSGQVHDVIQYF
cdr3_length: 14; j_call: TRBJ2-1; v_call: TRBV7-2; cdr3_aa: CASSGLGFWNEQFF
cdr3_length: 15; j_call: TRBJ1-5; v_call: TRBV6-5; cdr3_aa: CASSYSGPPAQPQHF
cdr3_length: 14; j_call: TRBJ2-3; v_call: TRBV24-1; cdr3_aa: CATSDWGRTDTQYF
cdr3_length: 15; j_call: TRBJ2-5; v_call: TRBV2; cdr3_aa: CASSEQGTPQETQYF
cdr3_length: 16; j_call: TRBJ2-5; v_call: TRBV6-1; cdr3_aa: CASSPSGTGHQETQYF
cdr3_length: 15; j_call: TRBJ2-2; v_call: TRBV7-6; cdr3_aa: CASSSTQGVAGELFF
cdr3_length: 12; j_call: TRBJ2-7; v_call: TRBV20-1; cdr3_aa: CSADLASYEQYF
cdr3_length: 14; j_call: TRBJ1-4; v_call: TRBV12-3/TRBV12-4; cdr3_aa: CASSFSGINEKLFF
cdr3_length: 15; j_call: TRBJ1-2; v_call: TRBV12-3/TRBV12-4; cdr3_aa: CASSTDSQGTLGYTF
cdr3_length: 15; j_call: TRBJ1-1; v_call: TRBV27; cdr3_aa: CASSDGIGLYTEAFF
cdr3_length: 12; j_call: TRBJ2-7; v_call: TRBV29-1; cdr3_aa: CSVASPGGRQYF
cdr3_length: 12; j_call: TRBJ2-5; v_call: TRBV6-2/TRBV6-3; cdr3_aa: CASGARGETQYF
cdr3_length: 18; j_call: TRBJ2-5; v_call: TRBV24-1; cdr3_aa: CATSASGLAGRGQETQYF
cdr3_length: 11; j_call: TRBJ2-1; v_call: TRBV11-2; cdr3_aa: CASSWSNEQFF
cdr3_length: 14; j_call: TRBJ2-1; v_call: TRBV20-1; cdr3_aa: CSARLAGGINEQFF
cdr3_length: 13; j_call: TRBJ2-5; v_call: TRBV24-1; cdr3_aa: CATAGPGQETQYF
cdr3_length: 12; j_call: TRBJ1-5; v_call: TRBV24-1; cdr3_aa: CATSVGGQPQHF
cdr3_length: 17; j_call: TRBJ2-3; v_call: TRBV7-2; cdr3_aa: CASSRTSGRAGTDTQYF
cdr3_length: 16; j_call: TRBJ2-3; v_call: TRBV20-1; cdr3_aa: CSAISYRTSATDTQYF
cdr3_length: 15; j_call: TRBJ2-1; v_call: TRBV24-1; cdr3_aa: CATSDPGTRNDEQFF
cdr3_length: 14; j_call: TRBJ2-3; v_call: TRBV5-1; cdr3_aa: CASSSAGNSDTQYF
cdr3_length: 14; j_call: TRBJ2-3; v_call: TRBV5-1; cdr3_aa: CASSLVASTDTQYF
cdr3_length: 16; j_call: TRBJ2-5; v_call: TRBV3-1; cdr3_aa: CASSQVLQEVTETQYF
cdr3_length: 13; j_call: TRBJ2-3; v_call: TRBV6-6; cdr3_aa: CASSVPGADTQYF
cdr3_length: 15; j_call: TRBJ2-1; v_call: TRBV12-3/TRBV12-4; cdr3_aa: CASSSQRGPYNEQFF
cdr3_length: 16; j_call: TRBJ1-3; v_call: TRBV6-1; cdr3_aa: CASTAVRGWSGNTIYF
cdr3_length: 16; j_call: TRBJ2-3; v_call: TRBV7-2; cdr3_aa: CASSRAGTGVLNTQYF
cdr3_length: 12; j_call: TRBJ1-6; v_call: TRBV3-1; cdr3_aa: CASSQDISPLHF